Shown below are 31 T cell receptor beta chains from a single sample sequenced in a study of CD8+ T cells in alopecia areata (dated by TCRdb to 2017 to 2018). Cells from pooled mouse cutaneous lymph nodes were stained for CD4, CD8alpha, NKG2D, NKG2ACE and other markers and then sorted on a BD Influx. Receptor libraries were prepared by the immunoSEQ multiplex PCR assay. RNA was extracted from all samples and reverse transcribed into cDNA as template for TCR sequencing. The table comes from immuneACCESS by way of TCRdb, which keeps in-frame sequences with V and J called. Part of the clones is missing from these tables; in studies checked, under half for an unresolved V gene and the rest for unknown reasons. The table puts more than 250,000 clones in this sample, none counted just once. 0.9% to 1.5% of the sample belongs to the ten largest clones. The sample was CD4+ T cells sorted from a lymph node. The receptors were gathered from a C3H/HeJ mouse with alopecia areata. This mouse strain carries MHC haplotype H2-k.

The table lists this clone with a few counts. Mouse gene names apply. CDR3 protein: CASSDPGGNTLYF. CDR3 DNA (partial): TGTGCCAGCAGTGATCCTGGGGGAAAC. The chain couples TRBV13-3 to TRBJ2-4; 7 bases map to TRBD2. The read halts 4 residues ahead of the CDR3 end, with the missing end drawn from the germline J gene. Germline loops: CDR1 NNHDY, CDR2 SYVADS. The CDR3 is 13 amino acids.

This clone was counted a few times. Gene names denote mouse genes. Read sequence stops 3 residues before the CDR3 end, and the germline J gene provides the missing end. The chain carries TRBV13-2 and TRBJ1-6; D is possibly TRBD1 (5 bases). TRBJ1-6 carries the ORF label, with uncertain function. Trimming removed 2 bases at V and 7 bases at J, with 10 bases between. The CDR3 is made up of 14 amino acids. Germline V gives CDR1 NNHNN, CDR2 SYGAGS (reference sequence). The CDR3 spells CASGDPGRNSPLYF. Partial CDR3 DNA: TGTGCCAGCGGTGACCCAGGGAGGAATTCGCCC.

This clone appeared many times. Mouse names are used for the genes. The read gets to within 4 residues of the CDR3 end, and the germline J gene fills in the rest. The chain combines TRBV17 with TRBJ2-3, with TRBD2 matching 9 bases. Germline CDR1 is MNHDT and CDR2 is YYDKIL. Trimming cost V 2 bases and J 2 bases; bases outside gene matches: 2. The CDR3 length is 15 residues. The CDR3 is CASSRNWGDAETLYF. The CDR3 bases that were read are TGTGCTAGCAGTAGAAACTGGGGGGATGCAGAA. The whole variable domain, remainder taken from reference TRBV17 and TRBJ2-3, is DTTVKQNPRYKLARVGKPVNLICSQTMNHDTMYWYQKKPNQAPKLLLFYYDKILNREADTFEKFQSSRPNNSFCSLYIGSAGLEYSAMYLCASSRNWGDAETLYFGSGTRLTVL.

This clone was counted a few times. Gene labels here are mouse ones. The read falls 4 residues short of the CDR3 end, and the missing part is taken from the germline J gene. The J gene is TRBJ2-5, the V gene TRBV13-1; TRBD1 might be the D (5 bases). From germline, CDR1 is NSHNY and CDR2 SYGAGN. Trimming took 0 bases from V and 0 from J, leaving 8 bases between them. This CDR3 comprises 15 residues. The DNA read from the CDR3 is TGTGCCAGCAGTGATGAGAGGGGTAACCAAGAC. This codes for CASSDERGNQD. The CDR3 in its entirety is CASSDERGNQDTQYF.

This clone was counted a few times. Gene and germline names: mouse. The CDR3 goes on 4 residues after the read ends, and that part is filled in from the germline J gene. The chain is built from TRBV17 and TRBJ2-5; weak D call: TRBD2 (6 bases). Germline V gene data show CDR1 as MNHDT and CDR2 as YYDKIL. This CDR3 has 15 residues. The V end was cut by 3 bases, the J end by 0 bases, with 10 bases between. CDR3 DNA, as far as it was read: TGTGCTAGCAGTAGGACTGGCCGGAACCAAGAC. This translates into CASSRTGRNQD. The full-length CDR3 reads as CASSRTGRNQDTQYF. Full variable domain (missing parts from reference TRBV17 and TRBJ2-5): DTTVKQNPRYKLARVGKPVNLICSQTMNHDTMYWYQKKPNQAPKLLLFYYDKILNREADTFEKFQSSRPNNSFCSLYIGSAGLEYSAMYLCASSRTGRNQDTQYFGPGTRLLVL.

In this sample, this clone turned up a few times. Gene names and germline refer to mouse. The CDR3 end falls 4 residues outside the read, so it is completed with the germline J gene. The rearrangement uses TRBV14 and TRBJ2-2; 7 bases are a match to TRBD2. With V trimmed by 5 bases and J by 2 bases, 6 bases remained unmatched. This CDR3 is 15 amino acids long. Germline V gene lookup returns CDR1 SGHDT and CDR2 FRDEAV. CDR3 protein: CASRTTGLNTGQLYF. The sequenced part of the CDR3 DNA is TGTGCCAGCAGAACAACGGGACTGAACACCGGG.

A note on this clone: Genes here carry mouse names. The CDR3 end falls 4 residues outside the read, so it is completed with the germline J gene. V is TRBV19 and J is TRBJ2-3, with D uncertain. There are 15 residues in the CDR3. CDR1 FNHDT and CDR2 SITEND come from the germline V gene (reference sequence). V shed 2 bases and J shed 0 bases, with 10 bases lying between them. The CDR3 DNA, read in part, is TGTGCCAGCAGTATCCCGCAGATTAGTGCAGAA. Its protein is CASSIPQISAE. The whole CDR3 region reads CASSIPQISAETLYF.

This clone was found a few times. The listed genes are named as in mouse. The read stops 4 residues short of the end of the CDR3; the missing end is completed from the germline J gene. The rearrangement uses TRBV17 and TRBJ1-2, with D maybe TRBD1 (5 bases). There are 14 residues in the CDR3. Germline V gene data show CDR1 as MNHDT and CDR2 as YYDKIL. This CDR3 reads CASSRDWGEGDYTF. The DNA read from the CDR3 is TGTGCTAGCAGTAGAGATTGGGGGGAAGGC.

Turning to this clone: Gene names are mouse gene names. Read coverage stops 4 residues before the CDR3 terminus; the germline J gene supplies the remainder. J is TRBJ2-1 and V is TRBV13-2; TRBD2 matches at 13 bases. After removal of 5 bases from V and 3 bases from J, the junction contained 2 bases not matched to a gene. Germline loops: CDR1 NNHNN, CDR2 SYGAGS (reference sequence). The CDR3 has 15 amino acids. CDR3 bases read: TGTGCCAGCGGGGGACTGGGGGGGTCCTATGCT. Translating gives CASGGLGGSYA. The whole CDR3 sequence is CASGGLGGSYAEQFF.

This clone showed up just a few times. Gene names refer to mouse genes. The read ends 4 residues before the CDR3 terminus; that terminus is restored from the germline J gene. Other DNA sequences in the same sample also yield this CDR3. The chain combines TRBV5 with TRBJ2-2; 8 bases line up with TRBD1. CDR3 length: 15 amino acids. With 1 base clipped from V and 2 bases from J, the junction kept 0 bases outside the gene matches. Germline V CDR1 and CDR2: LGHNA, YNLKQL (reference sequence). Here the CDR3 reads CASSQGTGNTGQLYF. The CDR3 DNA, read in part, is TGTGCCAGCAGCCAAGGGACAGGGAACACCGGG.

On this clone itself: Gene names refer to mouse genes. The CDR3 is cut off 4 residues early in the read; its end comes from the germline J gene. The rearrangement joins TRBV31 to TRBJ2-3; the D gene is possibly TRBD2 (5 bases). V lost 0 bases, J lost 3 bases, and 13 bases lay in between. Germline CDR1 GKSSPN, CDR2 SITVG. This CDR3 spans 15 amino acids. The CDR3 bases that were read are TGTGCCTGGAGTCTCGGACTCCTTGGAGCAGAA. Amino acid sequence: CAWSLGLLGAE. The whole CDR3 protein is CAWSLGLLGAETLYF.

This clone has only a few counts. Gene names refer to mouse genes. The CDR3 is cut off 4 residues early in the read; its end comes from the germline J gene. This chain uses TRBV13-3 with TRBJ2-2; weak D call: TRBD2 (8 bases). The V gene lost 4 bases and the J gene lost 3 bases, with 13 bases spanning the gap. Germline V gene data show CDR1 as NNHDY and CDR2 as SYVADS. The CDR3 is made up of 15 amino acids. The CDR3 loop is CASSQGGRDTGQLYF. Incomplete CDR3 DNA: TGTGCCAGCAGTCAGGGGGGGCGCGACACCGGG. Combining the CDR3 with reference TRBV13-3 and TRBJ2-2 gives the whole variable domain EAAVTQSPRSKVAVTGGKVTLSCHQTNNHDYMYWYRQDTGHGLRLIHYSYVADSTEKGDIPDGYKASRPSQENFSLILELASLSQTAVYFCASSQGGRDTGQLYFGEGSKLTVL.

This clone was detected only a few times. Gene names denote mouse genes. The CDR3 is cut off 4 residues early in the read; its end comes from the germline J gene. V and J are TRBV31 and TRBJ2-3; 8 bases agree with TRBD2. The junction had 2 bases not matched to a gene; V was cut back by 8 bases and J by 1 base. The CDR3 runs to 12 residues. Per the germline V gene, CDR1 is GKSSPN and CDR2 is SITVG. The sequenced CDR3 bases are TGTGCCAGGGGACTGGGTGCAGAA. Translated, it gives CARGLGAE. From start to end, the CDR3 is CARGLGAETLYF.

This clone was recorded a few times. Mouse germline and gene names are used. From the germline J gene comes the end of the CDR3, since the read stops 4 residues before it. The chain links TRBV13-1 to TRBJ2-3; 10 positions match TRBD1. The CDR3 runs 15 residues. CDR1 and CDR2 (germline): NSHNY, SYGAGN. The junction had 2 bases not matched to a gene; V was cut back by 2 bases and J by 2 bases. The CDR3 region is CASSEGQGVAETLYF. CDR3 bases read: TGTGCCAGCAGTGAAGGACAGGGGGTTGCAGAA.

Concerning this clone itself: Germline and genes here are mouse. The same CDR3 can be traced to other DNA sequences in this sample. The CDR3 is CASSHGQGAETLYF. CDR3 DNA (partial): TGTGCCAGCAGTCATGGACAGGGGGCAGAA. This chain joins TRBV13-1 and TRBJ2-3, with 9 nucleotides matching TRBD1. Read coverage stops 4 residues before the CDR3 terminus; the germline J gene supplies the remainder. Germline loops: CDR1 NSHNY, CDR2 SYGAGN. CDR3 length equals 14 residues. V shed 4 bases and J 3 bases; nucleotides not matched to a gene: 3.

Of note for this clone: The genes are named according to mouse. With the read ending 4 residues before the CDR3 end, the germline J gene is used to fill in that end. Other DNA sequences within the sample encode an identical CDR3. The rearrangement uses TRBV19 and TRBJ2-5, with 11 bases lining up with TRBD1. The germline V gene has CDR1 FNHDT and CDR2 SITEND (reference sequence). The CDR3 consists of 15 residues. The CDR3 protein is CASSIPGQGADTQYF. The sequenced part of the CDR3 DNA is TGTGCCAGCAGTATCCCCGGACAGGGGGCGGAC.

This clone was recorded a few times. These gene names are mouse names. The sequenced fragment ends 4 residues before the CDR3 boundary, so the rest is inferred from the germline J gene. V and J are TRBV13-1 and TRBJ2-7, with 10 bases lining up with TRBD2. The CDR3 sequence is 15 residues long. CDR1 is NSHNY and CDR2 is SYGAGN in the germline V gene. The junction had 2 bases not matched to a gene; V was cut back by 0 bases and J by 2 bases. Here the CDR3 reads CASSDAGLGTYEQYF. The part of the CDR3 DNA that was read is TGTGCCAGCAGTGATGCGGGACTGGGGACCTAT.

As concerns this clone: The germline and genes are mouse ones. The DNA read from the CDR3 is TGTGCCAGCAGCAACAGGGAGAGATCGCCC. Amino acid sequence: CASSNRERSP. The whole CDR3 protein reads CASSNRERSPLYF. V gene TRBV19 combines with J gene TRBJ1-6, with a tentative D call TRBD1 (6 bases). The CDR3 end is not reached by the read, which stops 3 residues before it; the germline J gene fills it in. TRBJ1-6 is annotated as an ORF whose role is uncertain. CDR1 and CDR2 (germline): FNHDT, SITEND (reference sequence). The CDR3 covers 13 residues. Trimming took 5 bases from V and 10 from J, leaving 13 bases between them.

This clone was seen at least ten times. The genes and germline here are from mouse. The CDR3 goes on 4 residues after the read ends, and that part is filled in from the germline J gene. The chain joins TRBV17 to TRBJ2-7; 9 positions agree with TRBD2. Losses at the gene ends were 3 bases for V and 0 bases for J; bases not matched to a gene: 0. Germline V gives CDR1 MNHDT, CDR2 YYDKIL. The CDR3 runs to 14 residues. The sequenced CDR3 bases are TGTGCTAGCAGTAGCTGGGGGGGCTCCTAT. Its protein is CASSSWGGSY. The CDR3 in its entirety is CASSSWGGSYEQYF.

This clone was detected only a few times. Mouse germline and gene names are used. Read sequence stops 4 residues before the CDR3 end, and the germline J gene provides the missing end. The V gene is TRBV29, the J gene TRBJ1-2; no clear D. The CDR3 contains 11 residues. The ends were cut back, 6 bases at V and 2 bases at J, with 4 bases in the middle. CDR1 and CDR2 from the germline V gene are MSHET and SYDVDS. CDR3 bases read: TGTGCTAGCAGCTTGAACTCC. This codes for CASSLNS. The full CDR3 protein reads CASSLNSDYTF.

Concerning this clone itself: Genes and germline are mouse. The read terminates 4 residues ahead of where the CDR3 ends, so the germline J gene completes it. The rearrangement joins TRBV5 to TRBJ2-5; TRBD1 aligns across 10 bases. CDR1 is LGHNA, CDR2 YNLKQL, per germline (reference sequence). The CDR3 consists of 14 residues. Incomplete CDR3 DNA: TGTGCCAGCAGCAACCGGGACAGGGGAGAC. Amino acid sequence: CASSNRDRGD. The whole CDR3 is CASSNRDRGDTQYF.

This clone showed up just a few times. Gene and germline names: mouse. The sequence runs out 4 residues before the end of the CDR3; the remainder is reconstructed from the germline J gene. V usage is TRBV19 and J usage is TRBJ2-2; 8 positions match TRBD2. V gave up 4 bases and J gave up 2 bases; unmatched junction bases: 7. The CDR3 loop spans 16 amino acids. Germline CDR1 and CDR2: FNHDT and SITEND (reference sequence). The CDR3 protein is CASSASRTGNTGQLYF. The covered CDR3 bases are TGTGCCAGCAGTGCCTCTCGGACTGGGAACACCGGG.

This clone was seen a handful of times. The gene names here belong to mouse. The read terminates 4 residues before the CDR3 end, so the remaining end is supplied by the germline J gene. The rearrangement links TRBV31 to TRBJ2-3; D uncertain. Trimming removed 0 bases at V and 2 bases at J, with 6 bases between. The germline CDR1 and CDR2 sequences are GKSSPN and SITVG. The CDR3 spans 13 residues. The CDR3 protein is CAWSLGFAETLYF. CDR3 bases read: TGTGCCTGGAGTCTGGGTTTTGCAGAA.

In the case of this clone: Gene names follow the mouse nomenclature. The read is 4 residues too short to cover the CDR3 end, so that end is filled in from the germline J gene. This chain joins TRBV5 and TRBJ2-1, with D perhaps matching TRBD2 (6 bases). The V end was cut by 3 bases, the J end by 0 bases, with 9 bases between. The CDR3 runs 15 residues. The germline gives CDR1 LGHNA, CDR2 YNLKQL (reference sequence). CDR3 sequence reads: CASSHHWDNYAEQFF. CDR3 bases read: TGTGCCAGCAGCCACCACTGGGATAACTATGCT.

This clone was detected a few times. Gene names and germline refer to mouse. The observed sequence ends 4 residues before the CDR3 terminus, with the missing tail filled in from the germline J gene. The chain recombines TRBV13-1 with TRBJ2-2; tentatively, D is TRBD1 (6 bases). The CDR3 has 16 residues. CDR1 is NSHNY and CDR2 is SYGAGN in the germline V gene. Trimming pared 2 bases from V and 0 bases from J, leaving 11 bases between. The CDR3 spells CASSEQDRANTGQLYF. CDR3 DNA, as far as it was read: TGTGCCAGCAGTGAGCAGGACAGAGCAAACACCGGG.

About this clone: Genes and germline come from the mouse. The CDR3 is cut off 4 residues early in the read; its end comes from the germline J gene. The chain couples TRBV13-1 to TRBJ2-7, with D hard to call. Germline CDR1 and CDR2: NSHNY and SYGAGN. V lost 6 bases, J lost 0 bases, and 13 bases lay in between. The CDR3 is 14 amino acids. CDR3 DNA (partial): TGTGCCAGCACCCCCTCCAGAAGCTCCTAT. Its translation is CASTPSRSSY. The full CDR3 sequence reads CASTPSRSSYEQYF.

This clone came up a few times. The gene names here belong to mouse. The read ends 4 residues before the CDR3 terminus; that terminus is restored from the germline J gene. J is TRBJ2-1 and V is TRBV14; 8 bases line up with TRBD1. The CDR3 length is 15 residues. The ends lost 2 bases at V and 1 base at J; junction bases unmatched: 2. Looked up from germline, CDR1 is SGHDT and CDR2 is FRDEAV. The CDR3 sequence is CASSLWDRNYAEQFF. Incomplete CDR3 DNA: TGTGCCAGCAGTTTATGGGACAGGAACTATGCT.

This clone was observed a handful of times. Mouse gene names apply. Read sequence stops 4 residues before the CDR3 end, and the germline J gene provides the missing end. The chain combines TRBV13-2 with TRBJ2-2; D is possibly TRBD1 (5 bases). Germline CDR1 reads NNHNN; CDR2 reads SYGAGS (reference sequence). This CDR3 has 13 residues. The CDR3 spells CASGDRAVGQLYF. The sequenced part of the CDR3 DNA is TGTGCCAGCGGTGACAGGGCTGTCGGG.

This clone was seen a few times. Mouse gene names apply. This sample also contains other DNA sequences that code for the same CDR3. The CDR3 sequence is CASSITGYNSPLYF. The sequenced part of the CDR3 DNA is TGTGCCAGCAGTATAACAGGGTATAATTCGCCC. V and J are TRBV19 and TRBJ1-6, with TRBD1 as a possible D gene (6 bases). The read falls 3 residues short of the CDR3 end, and the missing part is taken from the germline J gene. TRBJ1-6 carries the ORF label, with uncertain function. CDR3 length: 14 residues. Germline V lookup: CDR1 FNHDT, CDR2 SITEND (reference sequence). The germline V and J ends were trimmed by 1 base and 4 bases, with 6 bases remaining between them.

In the case of this clone: Gene names and germline refer to mouse. The missing CDR3 end, 4 residues past where the read stops, is filled in from the germline J gene. The V gene is TRBV19, the J gene TRBJ2-2, with 8 bases aligning to TRBD1. The CDR3 covers 14 residues. The junction had 1 base not matched to a gene; V was cut back by 5 bases and J by 1 base. CDR1 and CDR2 (germline): FNHDT, SITEND (reference sequence). The sequenced part of the CDR3 DNA is TGTGCCAGCAGACAGGGGGGAAACACCGGG. It is translated as CASRQGGNTG. The complete CDR3 sequence is CASRQGGNTGQLYF.

Points on this clone: Gene labels here are mouse ones. Read sequence stops 4 residues before the CDR3 end, and the germline J gene provides the missing end. The chain recombines TRBV1 with TRBJ1-2, with 8 bases lining up with TRBD1. Germline values: CDR1 NSQYPW, CDR2 LRSPGD (reference sequence). With V trimmed by 0 bases and J by 0 bases, 6 bases remained unmatched. This CDR3 is built from 17 residues. The DNA read from the CDR3 is TGCACCTGCAGTGCAGATCCGGGACAGGTTTCAAACTCC. Protein sequence: CTCSADPGQVSNS. The CDR3, in full, reads CTCSADPGQVSNSDYTF.